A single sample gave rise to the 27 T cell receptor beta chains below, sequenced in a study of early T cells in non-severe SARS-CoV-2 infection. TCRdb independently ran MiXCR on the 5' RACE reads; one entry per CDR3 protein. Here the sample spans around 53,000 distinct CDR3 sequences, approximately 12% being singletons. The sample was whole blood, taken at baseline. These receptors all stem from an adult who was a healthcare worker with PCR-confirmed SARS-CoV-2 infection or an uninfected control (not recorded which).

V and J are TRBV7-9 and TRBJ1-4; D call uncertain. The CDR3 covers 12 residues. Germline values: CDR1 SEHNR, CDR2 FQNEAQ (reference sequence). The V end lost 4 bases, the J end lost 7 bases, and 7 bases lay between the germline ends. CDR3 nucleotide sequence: TGTGCCAGCAGCTCCGTTACTGAAAAACTGTTTTTT. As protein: CASSSVTEKLFF.

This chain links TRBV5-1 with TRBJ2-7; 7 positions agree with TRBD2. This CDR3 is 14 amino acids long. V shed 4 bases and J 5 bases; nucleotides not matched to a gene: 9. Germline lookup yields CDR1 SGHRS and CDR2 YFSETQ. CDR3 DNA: TGCGCCAGCAGCGGCGGGAGCCGTGGCGACGAGCAGTACTTC. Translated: CASSGGSRGDEQYF.

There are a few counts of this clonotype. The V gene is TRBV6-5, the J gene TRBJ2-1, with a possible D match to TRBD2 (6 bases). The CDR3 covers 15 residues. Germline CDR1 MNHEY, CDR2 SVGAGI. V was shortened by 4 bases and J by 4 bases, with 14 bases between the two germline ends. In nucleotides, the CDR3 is TGTGCCAGCAGTTTGGCGGCGGGGACGTACAATGAGCAGTTCTTC. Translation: CASSLAAGTYNEQFF.

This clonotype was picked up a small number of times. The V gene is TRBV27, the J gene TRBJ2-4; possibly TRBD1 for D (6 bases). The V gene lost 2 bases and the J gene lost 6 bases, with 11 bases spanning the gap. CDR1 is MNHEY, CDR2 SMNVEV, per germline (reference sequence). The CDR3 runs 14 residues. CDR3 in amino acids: CASSLNRAGNIQYF. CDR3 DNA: TGTGCCAGCAGTTTAAACAGGGCGGGAAACATTCAGTACTTC.

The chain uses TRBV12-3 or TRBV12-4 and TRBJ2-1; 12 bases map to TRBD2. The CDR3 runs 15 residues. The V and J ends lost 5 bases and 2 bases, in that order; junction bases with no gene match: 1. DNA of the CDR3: TGTGCCAGCAGTACTAGCGGGAGGCCCTACAATGAGCAGTTCTTC. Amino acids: CASSTSGRPYNEQFF.

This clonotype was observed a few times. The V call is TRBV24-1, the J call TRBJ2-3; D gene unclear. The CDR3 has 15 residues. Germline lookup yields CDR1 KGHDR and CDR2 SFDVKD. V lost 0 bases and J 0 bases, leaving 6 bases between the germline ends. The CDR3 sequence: CATSDLGESTDTQYF. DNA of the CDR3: TGTGCCACCAGTGATTTGGGGGAAAGCACAGATACGCAGTATTTT.

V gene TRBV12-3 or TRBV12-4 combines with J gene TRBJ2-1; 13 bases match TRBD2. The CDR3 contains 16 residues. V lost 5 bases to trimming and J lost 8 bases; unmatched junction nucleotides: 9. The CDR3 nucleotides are TGTGCCAGCAGTCCGCCTGGACTAGCGGGAGTAGATGAGCAGTTCTTC. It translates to CASSPPGLAGVDEQFF.

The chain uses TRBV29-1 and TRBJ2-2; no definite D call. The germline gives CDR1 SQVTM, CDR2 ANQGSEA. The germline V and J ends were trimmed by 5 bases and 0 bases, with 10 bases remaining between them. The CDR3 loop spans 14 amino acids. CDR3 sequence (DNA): TGCAGCGTTCGGATGGCGGCGAACACCGGGGAGCTGTTTTTT. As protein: CSVRMAANTGELFF.

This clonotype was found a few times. The CDR3 DNA follows: TGTGCCAGCAGACGGACTAGTCTTTTAAACACCGGGGAGCTGTTTTTT. Protein: CASRRTSLLNTGELFF. V gene TRBV6-4 combines with J gene TRBJ2-2; 7 positions match TRBD2. The CDR3 contains 16 residues. The germline gives CDR1 MRHNA, CDR2 SNTAGT. With V trimmed by 6 bases and J by 2 bases, 9 bases remained unmatched.

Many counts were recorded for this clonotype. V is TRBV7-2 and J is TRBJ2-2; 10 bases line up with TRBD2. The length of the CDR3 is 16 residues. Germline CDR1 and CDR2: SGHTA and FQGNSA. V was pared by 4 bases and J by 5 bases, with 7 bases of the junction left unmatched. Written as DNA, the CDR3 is TGTGCCAGCAGCTCGGACTCTAGCGGGAGAACCGGGGAGCTGTTTTTT. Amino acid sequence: CASSSDSSGRTGELFF.

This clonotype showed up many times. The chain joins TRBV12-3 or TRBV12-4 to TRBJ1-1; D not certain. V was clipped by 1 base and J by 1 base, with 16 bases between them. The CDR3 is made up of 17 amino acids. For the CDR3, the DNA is TGTGCCAGCAGTTTAGGGGCCCACAGAACCTCGAACACTGAAGCTTTCTTT. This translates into CASSLGAHRTSNTEAFF.

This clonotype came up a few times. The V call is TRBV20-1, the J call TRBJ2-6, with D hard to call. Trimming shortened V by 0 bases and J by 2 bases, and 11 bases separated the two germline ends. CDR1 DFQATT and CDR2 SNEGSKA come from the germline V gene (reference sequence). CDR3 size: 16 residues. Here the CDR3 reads CSARDFLRTGANVLTF. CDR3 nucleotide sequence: TGCAGTGCTAGAGATTTTCTTAGGACTGGGGCCAACGTCCTGACTTTC.

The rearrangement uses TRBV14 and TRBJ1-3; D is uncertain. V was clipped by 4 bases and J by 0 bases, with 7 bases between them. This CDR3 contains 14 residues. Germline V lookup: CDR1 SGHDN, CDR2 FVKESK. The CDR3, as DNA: TGTGCCAGCAGCCCCCGGAGCTCTGGAAACACCATATATTTT. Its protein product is CASSPRSSGNTIYF.

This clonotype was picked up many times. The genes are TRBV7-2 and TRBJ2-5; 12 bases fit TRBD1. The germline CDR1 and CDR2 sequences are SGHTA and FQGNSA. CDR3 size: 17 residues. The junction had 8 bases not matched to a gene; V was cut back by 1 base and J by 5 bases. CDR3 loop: CASSLVGQGARKETQYF. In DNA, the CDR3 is TGTGCCAGCAGCTTAGTGGGACAGGGGGCTCGAAAGGAGACCCAGTACTTC.

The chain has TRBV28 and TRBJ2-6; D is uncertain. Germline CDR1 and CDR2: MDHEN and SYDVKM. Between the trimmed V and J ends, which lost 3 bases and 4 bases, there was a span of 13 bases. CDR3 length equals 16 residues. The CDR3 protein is CASSLPGAMGANVLTF. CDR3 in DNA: TGTGCCAGCAGTTTGCCGGGCGCAATGGGGGCCAACGTCCTGACTTTC.

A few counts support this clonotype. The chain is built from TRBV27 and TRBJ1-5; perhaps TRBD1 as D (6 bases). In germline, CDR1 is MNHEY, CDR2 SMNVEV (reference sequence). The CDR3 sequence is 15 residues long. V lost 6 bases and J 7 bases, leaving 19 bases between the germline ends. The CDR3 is CASRRQASSGQPQHF. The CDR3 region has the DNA TGTGCCAGCAGAAGACAGGCGTCGTCTGGACAGCCCCAGCATTTT.

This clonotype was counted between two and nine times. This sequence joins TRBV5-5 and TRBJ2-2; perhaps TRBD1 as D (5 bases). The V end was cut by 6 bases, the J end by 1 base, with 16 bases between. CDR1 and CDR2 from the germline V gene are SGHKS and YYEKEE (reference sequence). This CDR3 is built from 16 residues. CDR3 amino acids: CASKASPGQNTGELFF. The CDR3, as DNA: TGTGCCAGCAAGGCTTCCCCTGGACAGAACACCGGGGAGCTGTTTTTT. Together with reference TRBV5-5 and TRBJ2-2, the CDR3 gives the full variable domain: DAGVTQSPTHLIKTRGQQVTLRCSPISGHKSVSWYQQVLGQGPQFIFQYYEKEERGRGNFPDRFSARQFPNYSSELNVNALLLGDSALYLCASKASPGQNTGELFFGEGSRLTVL.

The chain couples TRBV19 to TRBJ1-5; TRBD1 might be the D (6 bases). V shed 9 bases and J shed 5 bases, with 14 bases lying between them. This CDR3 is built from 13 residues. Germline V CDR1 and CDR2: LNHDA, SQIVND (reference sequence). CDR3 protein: CASMDSSYQPQHF. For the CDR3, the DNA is TGTGCCAGCATGGACAGTTCATATCAGCCCCAGCATTTT.

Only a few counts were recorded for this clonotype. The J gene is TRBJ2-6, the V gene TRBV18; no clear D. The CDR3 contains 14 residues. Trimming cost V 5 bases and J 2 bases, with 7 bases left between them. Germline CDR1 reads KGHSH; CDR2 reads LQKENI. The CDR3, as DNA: TGTGCCAGCTCATCGAGTCCTGGGGCCAACGTCCTGACTTTC. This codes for CASSSSPGANVLTF.

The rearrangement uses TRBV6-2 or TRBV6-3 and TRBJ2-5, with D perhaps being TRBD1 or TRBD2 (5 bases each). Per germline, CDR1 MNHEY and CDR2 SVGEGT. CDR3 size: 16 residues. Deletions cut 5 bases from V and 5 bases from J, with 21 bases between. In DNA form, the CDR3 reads TGTGCCAGCAGTAAACCGGGACGGGGAATGGCGGAGACCCAGTACTTC. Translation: CASSKPGRGMAETQYF.

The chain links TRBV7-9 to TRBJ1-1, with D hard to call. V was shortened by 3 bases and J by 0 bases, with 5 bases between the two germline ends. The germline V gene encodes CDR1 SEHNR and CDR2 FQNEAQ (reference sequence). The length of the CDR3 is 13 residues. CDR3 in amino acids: CASSLSLNTEAFF. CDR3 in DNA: TGTGCCAGCAGCTTGAGCTTGAACACTGAAGCTTTCTTT.

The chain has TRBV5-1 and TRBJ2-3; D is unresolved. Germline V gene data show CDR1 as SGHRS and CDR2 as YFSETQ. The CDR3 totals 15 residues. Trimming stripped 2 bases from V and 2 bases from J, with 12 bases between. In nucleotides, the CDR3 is TGCGCCAGCAGCTTAGGGTTGGCAGTCACAGATACGCAGTATTTT. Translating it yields CASSLGLAVTDTQYF.

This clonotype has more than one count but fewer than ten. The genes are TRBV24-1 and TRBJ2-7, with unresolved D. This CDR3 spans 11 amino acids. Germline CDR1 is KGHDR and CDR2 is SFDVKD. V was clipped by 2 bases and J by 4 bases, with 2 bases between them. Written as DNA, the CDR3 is TGTGCCACCAGTGATTCGTACGAGCAGTACTTC. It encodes CATSDSYEQYF.

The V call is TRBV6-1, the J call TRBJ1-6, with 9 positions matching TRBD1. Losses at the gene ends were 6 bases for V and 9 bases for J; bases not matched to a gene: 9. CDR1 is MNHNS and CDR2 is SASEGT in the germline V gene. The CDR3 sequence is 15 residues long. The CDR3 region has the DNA TGTGCCAGCAGCCTCGCACAGGGGGCGGGTTCACCCCTCCACTTT. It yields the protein CASSLAQGAGSPLHF.

CDR3 DNA: TGTGCCATCCTCATCCGGGACAGGGGGAATGAGCAGTTCTTC. It translates to CAILIRDRGNEQFF. V usage is TRBV27 and J usage is TRBJ2-1; 11 bases are a match to TRBD1. Germline V gives CDR1 MNHEY, CDR2 SMNVEV (reference sequence). CDR3 length: 14 residues. Unmatched junction bases numbered 9, after V lost 10 bases and J lost 7 bases.

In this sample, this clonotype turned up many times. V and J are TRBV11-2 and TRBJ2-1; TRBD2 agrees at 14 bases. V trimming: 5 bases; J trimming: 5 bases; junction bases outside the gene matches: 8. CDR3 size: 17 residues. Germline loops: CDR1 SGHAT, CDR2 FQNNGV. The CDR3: CASSPWGTSGGHNEQFF. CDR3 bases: TGTGCCAGCAGCCCCTGGGGGACTAGCGGGGGACACAATGAGCAGTTCTTC.

The CDR3, as DNA: TGTGCCAGTAGTATAGCGGACTATGGCGGGGAGCTGTTTTTT. Translating it yields CASSIADYGGELFF. V and J are TRBV19 and TRBJ2-2; tentatively, D is TRBD2 (6 bases). V lost 1 base and J lost 7, with 10 bases in between. This CDR3 contains 14 residues. CDR1 LNHDA and CDR2 SQIVND come from the germline V gene (reference sequence).